This is a list of T cell receptor beta chains from one sample in a study of cytomegalovirus exposure and HLA in healthy donors. The protocol was immunoSEQ multiplex PCR, while the TCRdb copy is restricted to in-frame clones and leaves out a portion. The sample consists of roughly 120,000 clones, roughly 82% of them appearing once. The sequenced sample consisted of PBMCs. All receptors derive from a middle-aged woman in good health and CMV-seropositive. CDR3s include the opening cysteine and the closing phenylalanine or tryptophan. D genes are given only for firm matches. The size field is filled for only some rows; it gives once, few, many or a size class.

V gene: TRBV7-9; J gene: TRBJ1-1; clone size: -; D gene: -; CDR3 protein: CASSPEAEGAEAFF; CDR3 DNA: TGTGCCAGCAGCCCGGAAGCGGAGGGAGCTGAAGCTTTCTTT
V gene: TRBV6-5; J gene: TRBJ1-2; clone size: -; D gene: -; CDR3 protein: CASKRYGYTF; CDR3 DNA: TGTGCCAGCAAGCGCTATGGCTACACCTTC
V gene: TRBV7-6; J gene: TRBJ2-7; clone size: -; D gene: TRBD2; CDR3 protein: CASSSYWTSSYEQYF; CDR3 DNA: TGTGCCAGCAGCTCCTATTGGACTAGCTCCTACGAGCAGTACTTC
V gene: TRBV9; J gene: TRBJ1-5; clone size: -; D gene: -; CDR3 protein: CASSVDINSNQPQHF; CDR3 DNA: TGTGCCAGCAGCGTCGACATAAATAGCAATCAGCCCCAGCATTTT
V gene: TRBV28; J gene: TRBJ1-2; clone size: -; D gene: TRBD1; CDR3 protein: CASSLRDRAPNGYTF; CDR3 DNA: TGTGCCAGCAGTTTACGGGACAGGGCCCCGAATGGCTACACCTTC
V gene: TRBV5-1; J gene: TRBJ2-1; clone size: -; D gene: TRBD1; CDR3 protein: CASSPGQGSNNEQFF; CDR3 DNA: TGCGCCAGCAGCCCGGGACAGGGCTCCAACAATGAGCAGTTCTTC
V gene: TRBV19; J gene: TRBJ1-1; clone size: -; D gene: -; CDR3 protein: CASSMGGVYTEAFF; CDR3 DNA: TGTGCCAGTAGTATGGGGGGGGTCTACACTGAAGCTTTCTTT
V gene: TRBV30; J gene: TRBJ1-2; clone size: -; D gene: -; CDR3 protein: CAWSVRGLYGYTF; CDR3 DNA: TGTGCCTGGAGTGTACGCGGGCTCTATGGCTACACCTTC
V gene: TRBV7-2; J gene: TRBJ2-3; clone size: -; D gene: TRBD1; CDR3 protein: CASSLGQGFTDTQYF; CDR3 DNA: TGTGCCAGCAGCCTGGGACAGGGGTTTACAGATACGCAGTATTTT
V gene: TRBV4-2; J gene: TRBJ1-1; clone size: once; D gene: TRBD1; CDR3 protein: CASSQFRGDTEAFF; CDR3 DNA: TGTGCCAGCAGCCAATTCAGGGGGGACACTGAAGCTTTCTTT
V gene: TRBV9; J gene: TRBJ2-7; clone size: -; D gene: TRBD2; CDR3 protein: CASSPRIAGISYEQYF; CDR3 DNA: TGTGCCAGCAGCCCCCGTATAGCGGGGATCTCCTACGAGCAGTACTTC
V gene: TRBV6-1; J gene: TRBJ1-6; clone size: -; D gene: -; CDR3 protein: CASSVDPGGPYNSPLHF; CDR3 DNA: TGTGCCAGCAGTGTGGACCCCGGGGGGCCTTATAATTCACCCCTCCACTTT
V gene: TRBV30; J gene: TRBJ2-5; clone size: -; D gene: TRBD2; CDR3 protein: CAWSPTSGGAMETQYF; CDR3 DNA: TGTGCCTGGAGTCCAACTAGCGGGGGGGCAATGGAGACCCAGTACTTC
V gene: TRBV10-2; J gene: TRBJ2-7; clone size: -; D gene: TRBD1; CDR3 protein: CASSGQGSYEQYF; CDR3 DNA: TGCGCCAGCAGCGGACAGGGGTCCTACGAGCAGTACTTC
V gene: TRBV19; J gene: TRBJ2-7; clone size: -; D gene: -; CDR3 protein: CASSREGPYEQYF; CDR3 DNA: TGTGCCAGTAGTCGGGAAGGACCCTACGAGCAGTACTTC
V gene: TRBV28; J gene: TRBJ2-5; clone size: -; D gene: -; CDR3 protein: CASSLSESQETQYF; CDR3 DNA: TGTGCCAGCAGTTTATCAGAATCCCAAGAGACCCAGTACTTC
V gene: TRBV4-3; J gene: TRBJ1-2; clone size: few; D gene: -; CDR3 protein: CASSQDRSYGYTF; CDR3 DNA: TGCGCCAGCAGCCAAGATCGGAGCTATGGCTACACCTTC
V gene: TRBV30; J gene: TRBJ1-5; clone size: once; D gene: -; CDR3 protein: CAWSVQGNSNQPQHF; CDR3 DNA: TGTGCCTGGAGTGTACAGGGAAATAGCAATCAGCCCCAGCATTTT
V gene: TRBV5-1; J gene: TRBJ2-7; clone size: -; D gene: -; CDR3 protein: CASGHPPGDASSYEQYF; CDR3 DNA: TGCGCCAGCGGGCACCCCCCAGGGGACGCTAGCTCCTACGAGCAGTACTTC
V gene: TRBV4-1; J gene: TRBJ2-5; clone size: few; D gene: -; CDR3 protein: CASSQVTGQRETQYF; CDR3 DNA: TGCGCCAGCAGCCAAGTAACTGGACAGAGGGAGACCCAGTACTTC
V gene: TRBV19; J gene: TRBJ1-2; clone size: -; D gene: TRBD1; CDR3 protein: CASSIDRNTRGLNYGYTF; CDR3 DNA: TGTGCCAGTAGTATAGATCGGAACACCAGGGGGCTGAACTATGGCTACACCTTC
V gene: TRBV7-3; J gene: TRBJ1-6; clone size: -; D gene: TRBD1; CDR3 protein: CASSPTQGAGSPLHF; CDR3 DNA: TGTGCCAGCAGCCCAACACAGGGGGCTGGTTCACCCCTCCACTTT
V gene: TRBV7-6; J gene: TRBJ2-1; clone size: -; D gene: -; CDR3 protein: CASSGGGFSYNEQFF; CDR3 DNA: TGTGCCAGCAGCGGGGGAGGTTTCTCCTACAATGAGCAGTTCTTC
V gene: TRBV10-1; J gene: TRBJ1-2; clone size: -; D gene: -; CDR3 protein: CASSDPTNYGYTF; CDR3 DNA: TGCGCCAGCAGTGATCCCACTAACTATGGCTACACCTTC
V gene: TRBV2; J gene: TRBJ1-1; clone size: -; D gene: -; CDR3 protein: CASSEQGWTEAFF; CDR3 DNA: TGTGCCAGCAGTGAACAGGGGTGGACTGAAGCTTTCTTT
V gene: TRBV18; J gene: TRBJ1-5; clone size: -; D gene: -; CDR3 protein: CASSPGRGKGQPQHF; CDR3 DNA: TGTGCCAGCTCACCAGGGCGGGGAAAAGGCCAGCCCCAGCATTTT
V gene: TRBV6-1; J gene: TRBJ2-6; clone size: once; D gene: TRBD2; CDR3 protein: CASSGLAGDTSGANVLTF; CDR3 DNA: TGTGCCAGCAGTGGGTTAGCGGGGGACACCTCTGGGGCCAACGTCCTGACTTTC
V gene: TRBV5-4; J gene: TRBJ1-2; clone size: -; D gene: -; CDR3 protein: CASSLSGPNYGYTF; CDR3 DNA: TGTGCCAGCAGCTTGTCAGGCCCTAACTATGGCTACACCTTC
V gene: TRBV6-4; J gene: TRBJ1-5; clone size: few; D gene: TRBD1; CDR3 protein: CASSDFLQGAEQPQHF; CDR3 DNA: TGTGCCAGCAGTGACTTCTTACAGGGGGCCGAGCAGCCCCAGCATTTT
V gene: TRBV19; J gene: TRBJ1-5; clone size: -; D gene: -; CDR3 protein: CASSPREMGNQPQHF; CDR3 DNA: TGTGCCAGTAGTCCCAGGGAAATGGGCAATCAGCCCCAGCATTTT
V gene: TRBV11-2; J gene: TRBJ2-3; clone size: -; D gene: -; CDR3 protein: CASSPVVTDTQYF; CDR3 DNA: TGTGCCAGCAGCCCGGTCGTCACAGATACGCAGTATTTT
V gene: TRBV6-1; J gene: TRBJ2-7; clone size: -; D gene: -; CDR3 protein: CASSEAGFGDTHTYEQYF; CDR3 DNA: TGTGCCAGCAGTGAAGCTGGGTTTGGGGACACTCACACCTACGAGCAGTACTTC
V gene: TRBV9; J gene: TRBJ2-1; clone size: -; D gene: TRBD2; CDR3 protein: CASSPAGTSVYNEQFF; CDR3 DNA: TGTGCCAGCAGCCCCGCCGGGACTAGCGTATACAATGAGCAGTTCTTC
V gene: TRBV18; J gene: TRBJ1-2; clone size: -; D gene: TRBD1; CDR3 protein: CASSQGQNYGYTF; CDR3 DNA: TGTGCCAGCTCACAGGGACAGAACTATGGCTACACCTTC
V gene: TRBV5-1; J gene: TRBJ1-5; clone size: -; D gene: -; CDR3 protein: CASSLTGDEQPQHF; CDR3 DNA: TGCGCCAGCAGCTTAACGGGGGACGAGCAGCCCCAGCATTTT
V gene: TRBV10-3; J gene: TRBJ1-4; clone size: -; D gene: TRBD1; CDR3 protein: CASGQATNEKLFF; CDR3 DNA: TGTGCCTCGGGACAGGCAACTAATGAAAAACTGTTTTTT
V gene: TRBV7-3; J gene: TRBJ2-5; clone size: few; D gene: TRBD1; CDR3 protein: CASSLGQGETQYF; CDR3 DNA: TGTGCCAGCAGTTTGGGACAGGGCGAGACCCAGTACTTC
V gene: TRBV7-6; J gene: TRBJ2-5; clone size: -; D gene: -; CDR3 protein: CASTGLPQETQYF; CDR3 DNA: TGTGCCAGCACTGGGCTACCACAAGAGACCCAGTACTTC
V gene: TRBV6-1; J gene: TRBJ2-4; clone size: -; D gene: -; CDR3 protein: CASSEMPPPSPGGYF; CDR3 DNA: TGTGCCAGCAGTGAAATGCCCCCCCCCTCCCCCGGGGGATACTTC
V gene: TRBV7-2; J gene: TRBJ2-5; clone size: -; D gene: TRBD2; CDR3 protein: CASSSEREVETQYF; CDR3 DNA: TGTGCCAGCAGCTCGGAGCGGGAGGTAGAGACCCAGTACTTC
V gene: TRBV6-5; J gene: TRBJ1-1; clone size: -; D gene: -; CDR3 protein: CASSLDNMVTEAFF; CDR3 DNA: TGTGCCAGCAGCCTTGACAATATGGTTACTGAAGCTTTCTTT
V gene: TRBV5-4; J gene: TRBJ2-7; clone size: -; D gene: -; CDR3 protein: CASSSGGAGYEQYF; CDR3 DNA: TGTGCCAGCAGCTCGGGGGGCGCCGGGTACGAGCAGTACTTC
V gene: TRBV7-6; J gene: TRBJ2-2; clone size: -; D gene: -; CDR3 protein: CASSHGRGAGELFF; CDR3 DNA: TGTGCCAGCAGCCACGGAAGGGGCGCCGGGGAGCTGTTTTTT
V gene: TRBV6-1; J gene: TRBJ2-2; clone size: -; D gene: TRBD1; CDR3 protein: CASSEGDRRRMFF; CDR3 DNA: TGTGCCAGCAGTGAAGGGGACAGGAGAAGGATGTTTTTT
V gene: TRBV7-2; J gene: TRBJ1-1; clone size: once; D gene: -; CDR3 protein: CASSLRVDTEAFF; CDR3 DNA: TGTGCCAGCAGCTTACGTGTTGACACTGAAGCTTTCTTT
V gene: TRBV7-9; J gene: TRBJ1-2; clone size: once; D gene: -; CDR3 protein: CASMTSPPLRGNYGYTF; CDR3 DNA: TGTGCCAGCATGACCTCCCCACCTTTAAGGGGTAACTATGGCTACACCTTC
V gene: TRBV5-4; J gene: TRBJ1-3; clone size: -; D gene: TRBD1; CDR3 protein: CASSSSAGTGKGNTIYF; CDR3 DNA: TGTGCCAGCAGCTCATCAGCAGGGACAGGAAAGGGAAACACCATATATTTT
V gene: TRBV19; J gene: TRBJ1-2; clone size: -; D gene: TRBD1; CDR3 protein: CASSRGDSTNYGYTF; CDR3 DNA: TGTGCCAGTAGCAGAGGGGACAGTACGAACTATGGCTACACCTTC
V gene: TRBV4-3; J gene: TRBJ2-5; clone size: -; D gene: TRBD2; CDR3 protein: CASSPGLAGVGGETQYF; CDR3 DNA: TGCGCCAGCAGCCCAGGACTAGCGGGAGTGGGTGGGGAGACCCAGTACTTC
V gene: TRBV27; J gene: TRBJ2-5; clone size: -; D gene: TRBD2; CDR3 protein: CASKRSGGETQYF; CDR3 DNA: TGTGCCAGCAAGAGGAGCGGGGGGGAGACCCAGTACTTC
V gene: TRBV7-9; J gene: TRBJ2-5; clone size: -; D gene: TRBD2; CDR3 protein: CASRKGLAGAYQETQYF; CDR3 DNA: TGTGCCAGCAGGAAGGGACTAGCGGGGGCGTACCAAGAGACCCAGTACTTC
V gene: TRBV21-1; J gene: TRBJ1-5; clone size: -; D gene: -; CDR3 protein: CASSKGWRDQPQHF; CDR3 DNA: TGTGCCAGCAGCAAGGGGTGGCGGGATCAGCCCCAGCATTTT